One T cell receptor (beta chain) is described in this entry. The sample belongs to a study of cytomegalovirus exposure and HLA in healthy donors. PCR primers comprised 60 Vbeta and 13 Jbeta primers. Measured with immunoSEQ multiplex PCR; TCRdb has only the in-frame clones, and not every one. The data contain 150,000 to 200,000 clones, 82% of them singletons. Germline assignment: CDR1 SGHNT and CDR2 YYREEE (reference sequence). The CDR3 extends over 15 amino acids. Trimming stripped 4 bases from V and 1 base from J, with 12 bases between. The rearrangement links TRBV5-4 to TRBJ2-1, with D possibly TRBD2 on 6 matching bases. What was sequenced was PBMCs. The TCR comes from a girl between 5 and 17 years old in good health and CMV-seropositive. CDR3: CASSGGRGSYNEQFF. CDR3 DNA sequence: TGTGCCAGCAGCGGCGGACGGGGGTCCTACAATGAGCAGTTCTTC.